This paragraph covers one T cell receptor (beta chain) sequence. What it binds is not known. This specimen belongs to a study of T cell repertoires and HLA-DP antigens. Overall study context: CD4+ T cells were cocultured with HeLa cells expressing HLA-DP. Pre-culture CD4+ samples used roughly 1,300 ng DNA versus around 220 ng for CD137+CD4+ sorts.

V shed 5 bases, J shed 6 bases, and the junction held 6 bases outside the gene matches. Germline V gene data show CDR1 as MNHEY and CDR2 as SVGAGI. This CDR3 is 14 amino acids long. Measured with immunoSEQ multiplex PCR; TCRdb has only the in-frame clones, and not every one. The sample has some 120,000 clones; about 92% are singletons. The source material was CD4+ T cells from PBMCs. V and J are TRBV6-5 and TRBJ1-5; TRBD1 matches at 8 bases. This sequence was found in a woman aged 18-29 years in good health and CMV-seronegative. CDR3 coding DNA: TGTGCCAGCAGTCAGGGGGCCGGGGGTCAGCCCCAGCATTTT. Translating it yields CASSQGAGGQPQHF.